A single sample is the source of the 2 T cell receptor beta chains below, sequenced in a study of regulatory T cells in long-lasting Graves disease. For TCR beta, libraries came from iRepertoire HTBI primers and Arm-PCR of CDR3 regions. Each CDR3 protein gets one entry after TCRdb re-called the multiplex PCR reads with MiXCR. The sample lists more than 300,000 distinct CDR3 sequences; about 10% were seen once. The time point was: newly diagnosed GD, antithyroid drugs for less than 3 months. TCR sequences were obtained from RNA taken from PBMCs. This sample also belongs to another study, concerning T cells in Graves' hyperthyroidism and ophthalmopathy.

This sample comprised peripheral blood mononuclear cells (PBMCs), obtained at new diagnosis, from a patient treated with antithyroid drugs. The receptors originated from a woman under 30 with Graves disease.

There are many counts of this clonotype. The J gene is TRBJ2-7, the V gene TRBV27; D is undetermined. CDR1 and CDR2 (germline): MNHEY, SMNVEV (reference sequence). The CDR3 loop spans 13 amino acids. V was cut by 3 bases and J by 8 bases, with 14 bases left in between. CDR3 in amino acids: CASSLAAYTKQYF. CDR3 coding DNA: TGTGCCAGCAGTTTGGCTGCATATACGAAGCAGTACTTC.

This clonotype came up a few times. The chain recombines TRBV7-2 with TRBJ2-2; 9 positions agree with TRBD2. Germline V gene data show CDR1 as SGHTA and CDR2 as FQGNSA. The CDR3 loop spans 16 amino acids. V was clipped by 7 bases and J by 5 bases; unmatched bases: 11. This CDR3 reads CASTQLARGGTGELFF. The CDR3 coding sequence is TGTGCCAGCACCCAACTTGCGCGGGGGGGGACCGGGGAGCTGTTTTTT.